The 5 T cell receptor beta chains below come from one sample, sequenced in a study of shared clonotypes between healthy human individuals (TCRdb year 2020). Libraries were constructed by the immunoSEQ multiplex PCR assay. TCRdb carries this immuneACCESS record with in-frame sequences only. Its versions omit some clonotypes, under half of them owing to an unresolved V gene in the studies checked, with the rest unexplained. Within this sample are some 2 million clones, with roughly 95% of them counted one time only. The ten most abundant clones make up more than 0.95% of the sample. CD8 naive samples were obtained by positive selection for CCR7 among CD45RO-negative cells, yielding a CD45RA+CCR7+ population from which TemRA cells were excluded. The sample comprised naive CD8+ T cells sorted from blood. The meaning of the sample's cell subset or site label: CD45RA+CCR7+. Receptors originate from a young man in good health.

A word on this clone: This specimen includes other DNA sequences encoding the same CDR3. The V call is TRBV7-2, the J call TRBJ2-7; 7 positions match TRBD2. The CDR3 length is 14 residues. V shed 3 bases and J 3 bases; nucleotides not matched to a gene: 5. CDR1 SGHTA and CDR2 FQGNSA come from the germline V gene. Here the CDR3 reads CASSFGGRVYEQYF. The CDR3 bases are TGTGCCAGCAGCTTCGGCGGGAGAGTCTACGAGCAGTACTTC.

The rearrangement uses TRBV9 and TRBJ2-2, with TRBD1 identical over 7 bases. This CDR3 spans 17 amino acids. V trimming: 4 bases; J trimming: 0 bases; junction bases outside the gene matches: 9. The germline gives CDR1 SGDLS, CDR2 YYNGEE. The CDR3 DNA sequence: TGTGCCAGCAGCACGCGGGTGGGACAGCCGAACACCGGGGAGCTGTTTTTT. This sequence encodes CASSTRVGQPNTGELFF. The full variable domain, with the rest looked up from reference TRBV9 and TRBJ2-2, is DSGVTQTPKHLITATGQRVTLRCSPRSGDLSVYWYQQSLDQGLQFLIQYYNGEERAKGNILERFSAQQFPDLHSELNLSSLELGDSALYFCASSTRVGQPNTGELFFGEGSRLTVL.

This chain connects TRBV21-1 to TRBJ1-5. TRBV21-1 is described as a pseudogene. This CDR3 is built from 12 residues. The CDR3 sequence is CASSKNNQPQHF. As DNA, the CDR3 is TGTGCCAGCAGCAAGAATAATCAGCCCCAGCATTTT.

This clone was seen only a few times. The chain couples TRBV4-1 to TRBJ2-5; 8 positions agree with TRBD2. Germline-derived CDR1 and CDR2 are MGHRA and YSYEKL. The CDR3 spans 16 residues. The V segment lost 4 bases and the J segment 4 bases; nucleotides outside the gene matches: 11. The CDR3 sequence: CASSPLGLAGGETQYF. The CDR3 nucleotides read TGCGCCAGCAGCCCCCTTGGACTAGCCGGCGGAGAGACCCAGTACTTC.

This chain links TRBV5-4 with TRBJ2-3; D unresolved. CDR3 length equals 13 residues. CDR1 is SGHNT and CDR2 is YYREEE in the germline V gene (reference sequence). V lost 4 bases and J lost 1, with 7 bases in between. CDR3 DNA: TGTGCCAGCAGCGAGTGGGGCACAGATACGCAGTATTTT. This translates into CASSEWGTDTQYF.